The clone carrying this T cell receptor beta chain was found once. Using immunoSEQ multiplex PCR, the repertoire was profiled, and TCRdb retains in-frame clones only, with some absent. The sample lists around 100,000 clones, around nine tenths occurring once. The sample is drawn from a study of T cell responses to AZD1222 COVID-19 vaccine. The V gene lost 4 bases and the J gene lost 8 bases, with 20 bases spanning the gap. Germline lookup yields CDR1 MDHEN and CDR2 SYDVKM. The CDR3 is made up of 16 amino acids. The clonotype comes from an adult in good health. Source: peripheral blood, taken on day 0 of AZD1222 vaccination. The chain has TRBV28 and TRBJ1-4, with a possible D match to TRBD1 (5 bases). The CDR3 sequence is CASSSAPGGSEEKLFF. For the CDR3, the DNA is TGTGCCAGCAGTTCAGCCCCTGGGGGTTCGGAAGAAAAACTGTTTTTT.